This TCR beta chain was found in a study of shared clonotypes between healthy human individuals. Study as a whole: Per donor, CD8 memory used one plate, CD8 naive used two, CD4 memory used three and CD4 naive used three.

Points from the study as a whole: Tissues were not sampled, only blood, and their repertoires likely differ.

The authors ran the assay at deep level. Profiled with immunoSEQ multiplex PCR; TCRdb holds only in-frame clones, not every one. The table records about 2.1 million clones, 85% to 95% of them present only once. Trimming took off 5 bases at V and 6 bases at J, with 14 bases between the two ends. The CDR3 contains 13 residues. Germline V gene sequence: CDR1 MNHEY, CDR2 SMNVEV (reference sequence). To note about this clone: Antigen unknown.

As defined, naive CD8 cells were CD45RO-negative and positively selected for CCR7, with terminally differentiated effector memory CD45RA+ cells excluded. Each donor was a Caucasian adult residing in Nashville, Tennessee. The receptor was isolated from a man in his late teens or twenties in good health. Some clones in this sample may be carry-over from other donors' samples. This chain uses TRBV27 with TRBJ2-7; D ambiguous. The sample consisted of naive CD8+ T cells from PBMCs. The chain's CDR3 is CASSLEEFGEQYF. The CDR3 DNA reads as TGTGCCAGCAGTCTAGAGGAGTTCGGCGAGCAGTACTTC.